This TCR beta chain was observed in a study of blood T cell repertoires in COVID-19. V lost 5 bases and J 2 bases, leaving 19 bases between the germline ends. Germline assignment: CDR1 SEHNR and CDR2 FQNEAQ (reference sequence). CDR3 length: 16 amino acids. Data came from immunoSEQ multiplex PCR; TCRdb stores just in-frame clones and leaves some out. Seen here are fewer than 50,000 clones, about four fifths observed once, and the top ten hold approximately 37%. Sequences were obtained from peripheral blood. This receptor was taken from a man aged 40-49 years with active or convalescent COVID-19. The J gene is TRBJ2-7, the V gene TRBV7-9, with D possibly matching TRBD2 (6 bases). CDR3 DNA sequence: TGTGCCAGCAGCCCACCCACTGGCGGGGCCCCCTACGAGCAGTACTTC. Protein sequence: CASSPPTGGAPYEQYF.